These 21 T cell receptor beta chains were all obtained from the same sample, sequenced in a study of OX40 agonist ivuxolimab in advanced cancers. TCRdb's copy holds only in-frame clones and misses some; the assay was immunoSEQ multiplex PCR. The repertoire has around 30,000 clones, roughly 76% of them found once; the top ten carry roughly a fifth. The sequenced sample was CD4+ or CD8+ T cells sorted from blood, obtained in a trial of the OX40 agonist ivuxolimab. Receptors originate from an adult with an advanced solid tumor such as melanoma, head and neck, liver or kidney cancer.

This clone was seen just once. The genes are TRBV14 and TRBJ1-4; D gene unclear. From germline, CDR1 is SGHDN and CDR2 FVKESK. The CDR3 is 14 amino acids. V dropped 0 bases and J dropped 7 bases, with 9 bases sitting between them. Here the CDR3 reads CASSQEGRREKLFF. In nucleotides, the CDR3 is TGTGCCAGCAGCCAAGAAGGAAGACGTGAAAAACTGTTTTTT. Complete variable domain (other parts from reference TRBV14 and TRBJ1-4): EAGVTQFPSHSVIEKGQTVTLRCDPISGHDNLYWYRRVMGKEIKFLLHFVKESKQDESGMPNNRFLAERTGGTYSTLKVQPAELEDSGVYFCASSQEGRREKLFFGSGTQLSVL.

DNA of the CDR3: TGTGCCACCCACCGGGACTCCAACACCGGGGAGCTGTTTTTT. It translates to CATHRDSNTGELFF. The V and J genes are TRBV28 and TRBJ2-2; the D gene is possibly TRBD2 (6 bases). This CDR3 spans 14 amino acids. Trimming took off 10 bases at V and 2 bases at J, with 14 bases between the two ends. Germline CDR1 MDHEN, CDR2 SYDVKM.

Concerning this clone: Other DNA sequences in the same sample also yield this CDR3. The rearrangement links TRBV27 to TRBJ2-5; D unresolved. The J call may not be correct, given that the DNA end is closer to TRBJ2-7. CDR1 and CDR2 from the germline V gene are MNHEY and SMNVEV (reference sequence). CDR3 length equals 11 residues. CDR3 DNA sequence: TGTGCCAGCAGTTCATCCTACGAGCAGTACTTC. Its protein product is CASSSSYEQYF.

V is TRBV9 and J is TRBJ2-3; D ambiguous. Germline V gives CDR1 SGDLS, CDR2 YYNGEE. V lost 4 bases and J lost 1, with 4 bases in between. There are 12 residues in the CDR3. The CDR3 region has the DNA TGTGCCAGCAGCTTTCGCACAGATACGCAGTATTTT. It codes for CASSFRTDTQYF.

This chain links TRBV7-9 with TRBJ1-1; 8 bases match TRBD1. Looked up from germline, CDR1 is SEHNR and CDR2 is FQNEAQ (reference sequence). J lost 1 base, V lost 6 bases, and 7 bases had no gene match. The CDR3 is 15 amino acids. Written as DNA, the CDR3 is TGTGCCAGCAGTGCTTGGACAGGGTGGAACACTGAAGCTTTCTTT. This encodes CASSAWTGWNTEAFF.

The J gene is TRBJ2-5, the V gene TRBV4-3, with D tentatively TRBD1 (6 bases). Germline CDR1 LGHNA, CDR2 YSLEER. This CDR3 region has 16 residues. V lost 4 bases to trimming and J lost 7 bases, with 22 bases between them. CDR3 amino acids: CASSLEWGQGIWTQYF. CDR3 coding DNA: TGCGCCAGCAGCCTTGAATGGGGGCAGGGGATATGGACCCAGTACTTC.

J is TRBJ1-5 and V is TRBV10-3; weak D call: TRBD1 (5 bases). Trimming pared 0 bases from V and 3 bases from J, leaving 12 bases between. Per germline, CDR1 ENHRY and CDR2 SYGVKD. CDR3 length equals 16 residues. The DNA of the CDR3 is TGTGCCATCAGTGAGTCTCGGGGGTTAGACAATCAGCCCCAGCATTTT. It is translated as CAISESRGLDNQPQHF.

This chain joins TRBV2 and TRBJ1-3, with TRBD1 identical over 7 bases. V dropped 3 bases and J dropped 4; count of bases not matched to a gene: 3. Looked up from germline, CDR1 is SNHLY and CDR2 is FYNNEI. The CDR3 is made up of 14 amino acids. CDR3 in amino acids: CASSETGRGNTIYF. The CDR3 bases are TGTGCCAGCAGTGAGACAGGGCGCGGAAACACCATATATTTT.

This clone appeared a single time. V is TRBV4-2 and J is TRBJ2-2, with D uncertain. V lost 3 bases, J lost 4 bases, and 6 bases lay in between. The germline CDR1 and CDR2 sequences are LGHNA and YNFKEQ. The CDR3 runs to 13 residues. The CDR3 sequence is CASSQESTGELFF. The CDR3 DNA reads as TGTGCCAGCAGCCAGGAGTCCACCGGGGAGCTGTTTTTT.

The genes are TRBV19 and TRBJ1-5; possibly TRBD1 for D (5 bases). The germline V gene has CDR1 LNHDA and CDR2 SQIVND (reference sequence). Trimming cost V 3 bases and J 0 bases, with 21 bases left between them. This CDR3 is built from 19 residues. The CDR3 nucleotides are TGTGCCAGTAGTATGGCTCCAGGCACGACAGAGTATAGCAATCAGCCCCAGCATTTT. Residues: CASSMAPGTTEYSNQPQHF.

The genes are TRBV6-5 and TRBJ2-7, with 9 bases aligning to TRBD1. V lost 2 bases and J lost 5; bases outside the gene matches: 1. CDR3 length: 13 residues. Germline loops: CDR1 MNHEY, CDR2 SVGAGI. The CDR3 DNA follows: TGTGCCAGCAGTTACCGGACAGGGGACGAGCAGTACTTC. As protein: CASSYRTGDEQYF.

CDR3 loop: CASSLAGGQANTEAFF. In DNA form, the CDR3 reads TGCGCCAGCAGCTTGGCCGGGGGGCAGGCGAACACTGAAGCTTTCTTT. The chain links TRBV5-1 to TRBJ1-1; possible D gene TRBD1, 6 bases. V shed 0 bases and J shed 1 base, with 13 bases lying between them. Germline V lookup: CDR1 SGHRS, CDR2 YFSETQ. This CDR3 contains 16 residues.

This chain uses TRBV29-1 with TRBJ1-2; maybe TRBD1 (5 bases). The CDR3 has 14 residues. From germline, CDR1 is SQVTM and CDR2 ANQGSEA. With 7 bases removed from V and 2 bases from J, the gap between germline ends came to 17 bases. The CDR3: CSALEGQGNYGYTF. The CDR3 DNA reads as TGCAGCGCCCTCGAAGGGCAGGGAAACTATGGCTACACCTTC.

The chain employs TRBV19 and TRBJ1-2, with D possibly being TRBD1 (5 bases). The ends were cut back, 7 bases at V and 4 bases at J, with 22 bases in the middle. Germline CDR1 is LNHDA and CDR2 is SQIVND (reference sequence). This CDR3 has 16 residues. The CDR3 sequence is CASTLLGQEDPYGYTF. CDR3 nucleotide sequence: TGTGCCAGTACCCTCCTGGGGCAGGAGGACCCCTATGGCTACACCTTC.

CDR3 sequence reads: CSVEGTAYEQYF. CDR3 coding DNA: TGCAGCGTTGAAGGGACAGCCTACGAGCAGTACTTC. The chain links TRBV29-1 to TRBJ2-7; maybe TRBD1 (6 bases). The V and J ends lost 1 base and 2 bases respectively, with 6 bases between them. Germline values: CDR1 SQVTM, CDR2 ANQGSEA. The CDR3 consists of 12 residues.

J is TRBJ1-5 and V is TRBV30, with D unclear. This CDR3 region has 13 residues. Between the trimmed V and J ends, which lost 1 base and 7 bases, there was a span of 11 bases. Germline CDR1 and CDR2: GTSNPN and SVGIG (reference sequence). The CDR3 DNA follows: TGTGCCTGGAGTGAAGGGCCGAGGCAGCCCCAGCATTTT. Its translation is CAWSEGPRQPQHF.

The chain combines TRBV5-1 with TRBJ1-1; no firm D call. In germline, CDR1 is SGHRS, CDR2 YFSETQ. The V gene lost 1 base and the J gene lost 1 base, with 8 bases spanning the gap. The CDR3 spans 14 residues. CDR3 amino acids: CASSLNRGNTEAFF. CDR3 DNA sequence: TGCGCCAGCAGCTTGAACAGAGGGAACACTGAAGCTTTCTTT.

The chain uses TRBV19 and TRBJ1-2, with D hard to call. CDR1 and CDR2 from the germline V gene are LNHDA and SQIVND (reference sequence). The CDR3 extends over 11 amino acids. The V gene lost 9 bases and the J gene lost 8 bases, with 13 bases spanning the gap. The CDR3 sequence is CASSPGGGYTF. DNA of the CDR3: TGTGCCAGCAGTCCCGGAGGGGGCTACACCTTC.

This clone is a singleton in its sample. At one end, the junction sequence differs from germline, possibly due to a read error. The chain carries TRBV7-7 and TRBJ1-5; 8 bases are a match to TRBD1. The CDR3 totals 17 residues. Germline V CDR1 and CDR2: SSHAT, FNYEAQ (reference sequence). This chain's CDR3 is CASSSTETGVSNQPQHF. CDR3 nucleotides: TGTGCTAGCAGCTCTACCGAGACAGGGGTTAGCAATCAGCCCCAGCATTTT.

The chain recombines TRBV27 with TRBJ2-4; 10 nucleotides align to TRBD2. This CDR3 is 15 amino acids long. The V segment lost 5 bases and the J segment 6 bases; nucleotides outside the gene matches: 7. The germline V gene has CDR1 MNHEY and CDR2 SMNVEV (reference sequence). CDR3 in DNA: TGTGCCAGCAGTCCAACGCGGACTAGCGGAAACATTCAGTACTTC. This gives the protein CASSPTRTSGNIQYF.

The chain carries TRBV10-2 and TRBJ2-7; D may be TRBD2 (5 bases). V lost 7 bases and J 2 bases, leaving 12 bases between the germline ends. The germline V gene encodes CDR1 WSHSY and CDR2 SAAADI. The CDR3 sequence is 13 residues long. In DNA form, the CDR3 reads TGCGCCAGCATGTCCGGGGATACCTACGAGCAGTACTTC. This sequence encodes CASMSGDTYEQYF.